A few counts support the clone carrying this T cell receptor beta chain. Its antigen is undetermined. One junction end does not reproduce the germline sequence, and a read error may be involved. Primers used in a second PCR of roughly 6 to 12 cycles were a sample-barcoded 5' primer and a J-beta primer mix. Through a template-switch adaptor with 12 random nucleotides, each cDNA molecule received a tag. TCRdb reprocessed the 5' RACE reads via MiXCR and lists one record per CDR3 protein. The table has about 620,000 distinct CDR3 sequences, 21% seen once; the top ten hold about 3.6%. The sample belongs to a study of blood T cells in healthy people across ages. Overall study results and limits: More naive CD4+ cells and higher diversity were found in long-lived than in aged donors. With naive T cell percentage, TCR beta diversity showed a strong correlation.

Donors gave around 10 milliliters of peripheral blood apiece. CDR1 is SGHTA and CDR2 is FQGNSA in the germline V gene. The CDR3 totals 13 residues. This clonotype was sampled from a man aged 65-85 years in good health. The chain employs TRBV7-2 and TRBJ2-3, with 8 bases that match TRBD1. Source material: blood. CDR3 region: CASSVADRVKQYF. CDR3 nucleotides: TGTGCCAGCAGCGTAGCGGACAGGGTGAAGCAGTATTTT.